The clone carrying this T cell receptor beta chain was seen only a few times. Its target is unknown. TCRdb processed the 5' RACE reads anew with MiXCR; each CDR3 protein has one entry. This table holds some 68,000 distinct CDR3 sequences, over 15% found once. This sample is drawn from a study of T-cell memory formation after mild COVID-19. General study results and limits: Later expanders leaned CD4+, whereas day 15 to 85 contracting clones were balanced CD4/CD8. Some clones that responded turned up in pre-infection memory, which suggests that cross-reactive memory joined in.

The germline V gene encodes CDR1 SGHRS and CDR2 YFSETQ. This CDR3 has 15 residues. V shed 4 bases and J shed 5 bases, with 16 bases lying between them. This sequence originates from an adult woman who had mild COVID-19 (a few samples of this study predate the infection). Cell type and time point are not known. Source material: PBMCs or a T cell subset sorted from them (not recorded which). The chain recombines TRBV5-1 with TRBJ1-5; possible D gene TRBD1, 6 bases. CDR3 sequence: CASSDGPGDDQPQHF. Written as DNA, the CDR3 is TGCGCCAGCAGCGATGGGCCAGGGGACGATCAGCCCCAGCATTTT.